The present entry profiles one T cell receptor beta chain with its context. Its antigen is unknown. A patient was excluded if there was uncontrolled infection, other autoimmune disease, pregnancy or lactation. Clinicians diagnosed patients from clinical symptoms, serum thyroxine and TRAb, thyroid ultrasound and orbital computed tomography. These data belong to a study of T cells in Graves' hyperthyroidism and ophthalmopathy. Study-wide context: Prior to any treatment, at the point of initial diagnosis, peripheral blood was collected.

The length of the CDR3 is 14 residues. CDR1 and CDR2 from the germline V gene are MNHNS and SASEGT. V was shortened by 2 bases and J by 3 bases, with 8 bases between the two germline ends. What was amplified from RNA transcripts were TCR beta CDR3 regions. During a first-round RT-PCR of the TCR CDR3, the HTBI primer set was used. One entry per CDR3 protein, called by TCRdb with MiXCR from the multiplex PCR reads. The repertoire includes roughly 400,000 distinct CDR3 sequences, around 14% of them detected once, and roughly 25% sits in the top ten. Study results and limitations: Ophthalmopathy was told apart from stable hyperthyroidism by a 13 V-J model.

This TCR came from a woman under 30 with Graves' hyperthyroidism that later progressed to Graves' ophthalmopathy. The source material was blood. V and J are TRBV6-1 and TRBJ1-3; TRBD1 might be the D (5 bases). The CDR3 spells CASSEPQGGNTIYF. The CDR3 region has the DNA TGTGCCAGCAGTGAACCCCAGGGTGGAAACACCATATATTTT.